This entry concerns a single T cell receptor (beta chain). Its antigen is unidentified. Profiling relied on immunoSEQ multiplex PCR, and the TCRdb table lists in-frame clones only, not all of them. Among about 78,000 clones listed, around 90% were seen once. The sample belongs to a study of T cell responses to AZD1222 COVID-19 vaccine. Study observations and caveats: A reported finding is that nearly half of spike-specific TCRs target unmutated variant regions. Donors were largely white British and mainly female; clonal diversity was possibly underestimated. Spike-wide vaccine-associated CD4 TCRs dominated at 160-218 and 743-854. Only five to seven individuals given AZD1222 were seropositive at baseline.

Sequenced here: peripheral blood, sampled on day 0 of AZD1222 vaccination. The sequence came from an adult in good health.

CDR3 sequence reads: CAISGSSSGNTIYF. The CDR3 nucleotides read TGTGCCATCAGTGGTTCGAGCTCTGGAAACACCATATATTTT. This chain links TRBV10-3 with TRBJ1-3, with unresolved D. Germline CDR1 is ENHRY and CDR2 is SYGVKD. Trimming removed 4 bases at V and 0 bases at J, with 7 bases between. The CDR3 has 14 amino acids.